One and the same sample provided the 17 T cell receptor beta chains below, sequenced in a study of T-cell reconstitution after alpha-beta-depleted transplantation in children. A TCRbeta library incorporating unique molecular identifiers was prepared. TCRdb called the PCR reads again in MiXCR, with one record for every CDR3 protein. The data hold hundreds of thousands of distinct CDR3 sequences, with roughly a quarter observed a single time. Sequenced here: PBMCs, mostly from graft donor cells, sampled 360 days after TCRalphabeta/CD19-depleted stem cell transplant. The receptors derive from a female patient between 2 and 15 years old who had a stem cell transplant for congenital amegakaryocytic thrombocytopenia, so the T cells may come from the graft donor.

This clonotype was counted ten times or more. CDR3 protein: CSVEVSSYEQYF. CDR3 nucleotide sequence: TGCAGCGTTGAAGTCAGCTCCTACGAGCAGTACTTC. V usage is TRBV29-1 and J usage is TRBJ2-7; D is uncertain. Trimming shortened V by 1 base and J by 0 bases, and 4 bases separated the two germline ends. CDR1 is SQVTM and CDR2 is ANQGSEA in the germline V gene. The CDR3 is made up of 12 amino acids.

This clonotype was seen more than once but under ten times. The chain recombines TRBV3-1 with TRBJ2-3, with D hard to call. Germline V lookup: CDR1 LGHDT, CDR2 YNNKEL (reference sequence). Trimming pared 3 bases from V and 0 bases from J, leaving 4 bases between. The CDR3 is made up of 13 amino acids. The CDR3 DNA reads as TGTGCCAGCAGCCATACGAGCACAGATACGCAGTATTTT. As protein: CASSHTSTDTQYF.

This clonotype was counted between two and nine times. The chain's CDR3 is CASSSPRGAYTGELFF. CDR3 DNA sequence: TGTGCCAGCAGCTCCCCGCGGGGGGCATACACCGGGGAGCTGTTTTTT. The V gene is TRBV7-8, the J gene TRBJ2-2, with 8 bases matching TRBD2. With 4 bases clipped from V and 3 bases from J, the junction kept 7 bases outside the gene matches. Germline V gene data show CDR1 as SGHVS and CDR2 as FQNEAQ. The CDR3 consists of 16 residues. The whole variable domain, remainder taken from reference TRBV7-8 and TRBJ2-2, is GAGVSQSPRYKVAKRGQDVALRCDPISGHVSLFWYQQALGQGPEFLTYFQNEAQLDKSGLPSDRFFAERPEGSVSTLKIQRTQQEDSAVYLCASSSPRGAYTGELFFGEGSRLTVL.

This clonotype has only a few counts. The chain carries TRBV7-6 and TRBJ2-5; D is unresolved. The CDR3 length is 14 residues. With 5 bases removed from V and 0 bases from J, the gap between germline ends came to 10 bases. Germline V gene lookup returns CDR1 SGHVS and CDR2 FNYEAQ. The CDR3 DNA reads TGTGCCAGCAGCCAACGGACGTACCAAGAGACCCAGTACTTC. It codes for CASSQRTYQETQYF.

The CDR3 DNA reads as TGCGCCAGCAGCGTGGAACCGGGACTAGCGACAGATACGCAGTATTTT. It codes for CASSVEPGLATDTQYF. The V call is TRBV5-1, the J call TRBJ2-3, with TRBD2 identical over 10 bases. Germline V gives CDR1 SGHRS, CDR2 YFSETQ. The V and J ends lost 4 bases and 3 bases, in that order; junction bases with no gene match: 8. The CDR3 loop spans 16 amino acids.

In its sample, this clonotype was seen many times. The V gene is TRBV5-1, the J gene TRBJ2-1; 8 positions match TRBD2. CDR1 and CDR2 from the germline V gene are SGHRS and YFSETQ. V lost 2 bases, J lost 4 bases, and 8 bases stayed unmatched. The CDR3 runs 16 residues. The CDR3 sequence: CASSFGSSGSYNEQFF. The CDR3 DNA follows: TGCGCCAGCAGCTTCGGCTCAAGCGGGAGTTACAATGAGCAGTTCTTC.

This clonotype was counted between two and nine times. CDR3 residues: CASSSQPARGFQYF. Here the CDR3 DNA reads TGTGCCAGCAGTTCTCAACCGGCGCGGGGGTTCCAGTATTTT. The chain has TRBV28 and TRBJ2-3; 7 bases line up with TRBD2. The CDR3 has 14 amino acids. V lost 4 bases and J lost 12; bases outside the gene matches: 13. Germline CDR1 is MDHEN and CDR2 is SYDVKM.

This sequence joins TRBV10-2 and TRBJ2-4, with D unresolved. Germline CDR1 and CDR2: WSHSY and SAAADI. Trimming stripped 0 bases from V and 8 bases from J, with 2 bases between. The CDR3 loop spans 11 amino acids. The CDR3 loop reads CASSESDIQYF. Written as DNA, the CDR3 is TGCGCCAGCAGTGAGTCCGACATTCAGTACTTC.

In this sample, this clonotype turned up a few times. The V call is TRBV5-1, the J call TRBJ2-1; 7 nucleotides align to TRBD2. Germline V gene lookup returns CDR1 SGHRS and CDR2 YFSETQ. V shed 5 bases and J 0 bases; nucleotides not matched to a gene: 5. There are 15 residues in the CDR3. CDR3 coding DNA: TGCGCCAGCAGGTCAGCGGGGAGCTCCTACAATGAGCAGTTCTTC. It is translated as CASRSAGSSYNEQFF.

This clonotype was picked up many times. The chain links TRBV18 to TRBJ2-3; 8 bases map to TRBD2. The CDR3 loop spans 16 amino acids. V trimming: 4 bases; J trimming: 4 bases; junction bases outside the gene matches: 10. Per the germline V gene, CDR1 is KGHSH and CDR2 is LQKENI. This chain's CDR3 is CASSRSGLGVSDTQYF. The CDR3 coding sequence is TGTGCCAGCTCACGTTCGGGACTAGGAGTATCAGATACGCAGTATTTT.

This clonotype was seen at least ten times. This chain joins TRBV3-1 and TRBJ2-3, with D unclear. Germline V gene lookup returns CDR1 LGHDT and CDR2 YNNKEL (reference sequence). Trimming pared 3 bases from V and 6 bases from J, leaving 4 bases between. The CDR3 is 11 residues long. CDR3 amino acids: CASSQVDTQYF. In DNA, the CDR3 is TGTGCCAGCAGCCAGGTGGATACGCAGTATTTT.

The DNA of the CDR3 is TGTGCCAGCACCAGCCCCCTTAATGAAAAACTGTTTTTT. It specifies CASTSPLNEKLFF. The rearrangement links TRBV11-1 to TRBJ1-4, with D hard to call. V was shortened by 7 bases and J by 4 bases, with 10 bases between the two germline ends. The CDR3 sequence is 13 residues long. Germline V gives CDR1 SGHAT, CDR2 FQDESV (reference sequence).

This clonotype was seen only a few times. The gene calls are TRBV7-8 and TRBJ1-2; the D is unclear. The CDR3 covers 12 residues. Per germline, CDR1 SGHVS and CDR2 FQNEAQ. Trimming pared 7 bases from V and 4 bases from J, leaving 10 bases between. In nucleotides, the CDR3 is TGTGCCAGCAACAAACCGGGCTATGGCTACACCTTC. Translation gives CASNKPGYGYTF.

V and J are TRBV20-1 and TRBJ2-3; D gene uncertain. V was pared by 4 bases and J by 1 base, with 9 bases between. Germline V gene sequence: CDR1 DFQATT, CDR2 SNEGSKA (reference sequence). This CDR3 region has 13 residues. CDR3 nucleotides: TGCAGTGCTATGGTGATTGGCACAGATACGCAGTATTTT. Amino acids: CSAMVIGTDTQYF.

This clonotype was counted between two and nine times. This chain links TRBV15 with TRBJ2-1, with 8 bases identical to TRBD2. V was pared by 5 bases and J by 3 bases, with 9 bases of the junction left unmatched. Germline values: CDR1 LNHNV, CDR2 YYDKDF (reference sequence). This CDR3 spans 16 amino acids. The CDR3 DNA reads as TGTGCCACCAGCCGACTAACTAGCGGCTTCTACAATGAGCAGTTCTTC. This translates into CATSRLTSGFYNEQFF.

This clonotype has more than one count but fewer than ten. The chain combines TRBV28 with TRBJ2-3; D not certain. With 1 base removed from V and 8 bases from J, the gap between germline ends came to 4 bases. CDR1 is MDHEN, CDR2 SYDVKM, per germline. The CDR3 spans 11 residues. The CDR3 coding sequence is TGTGCCAGCAGTTTATCGGGTACGCAGTATTTT. It codes for CASSLSGTQYF.

This chain uses TRBV28 with TRBJ2-2, with D unclear. V was cut by 6 bases and J by 0 bases, with 14 bases left in between. The CDR3 contains 16 residues. Germline CDR1 and CDR2: MDHEN and SYDVKM. CDR3 region: CASRAYGQTNTGELFF. The DNA of the CDR3 is TGTGCCAGCAGAGCATACGGGCAGACGAACACCGGGGAGCTGTTTTTT.